A single sample is the source of the 22 T cell receptor beta chains below, sequenced in a study of T cells after yellow fever vaccination (dated by TCRdb to 2018 to 2020). Library preparation used 5' RACE. Sequencing relied on an Illumina HiSeq 2500. TCRdb's own reprocessing of the public reads used fastp at Q25 and MiXCR and kept productive beta chains. Each CDR3 protein appears once, grouped with its most common genes and DNA. This sample gives roughly 520,000 distinct CDR3 sequences in total; 21% of them show up just once. The ten largest clones capture around 17% of the sample. In light of the paper, this sample's treatment or condition label describes: live attenuated yellow fever vaccine strain. The specimen was PBMCs, collected more than 20 days after the first yellow fever vaccination. Receptors originate from a man in his late teens or twenties who received the YFV17D yellow fever vaccine.

The sample holds a few counts of this clonotype. V is TRBV4-2 and J is TRBJ2-2; 7 nucleotides line up with TRBD2. The ends lost 4 bases at V and 7 bases at J; junction bases unmatched: 6. Germline CDR1 is LGHNA and CDR2 is YNFKEQ. The CDR3 contains 14 residues. The CDR3 reads CASSLGTTGGELFF. CDR3 nucleotide sequence: TGTGCCAGCAGCCTCGGGACTACCGGCGGGGAGCTGTTTTTT.

The chain joins TRBV20-1 to TRBJ2-5; TRBD2 matches at 8 bases. Germline V gene lookup returns CDR1 DFQATT and CDR2 SNEGSKA (reference sequence). V shed 0 bases, J shed 1 base, and the junction held 4 bases outside the gene matches. CDR3 size: 15 residues. CDR3 sequence reads: CSARDPLAGQETQYF. In DNA, the CDR3 is TGCAGTGCTAGAGATCCGCTAGCGGGCCAAGAGACCCAGTACTTC.

V usage is TRBV14 and J usage is TRBJ1-1; D not resolved. Germline loops: CDR1 SGHDN, CDR2 FVKESK. V was trimmed by 0 bases and J by 1 base, leaving 6 bases between them. CDR3 size: 14 residues. The chain's CDR3 is CASSQERKNTEAFF. The CDR3 region has the DNA TGTGCCAGCAGCCAAGAAAGGAAGAACACTGAAGCTTTCTTT. Variable domain in full (rest from reference TRBV14 and TRBJ1-1): EAGVTQFPSHSVIEKGQTVTLRCDPISGHDNLYWYRRVMGKEIKFLLHFVKESKQDESGMPNNRFLAERTGGTYSTLKVQPAELEDSGVYFCASSQERKNTEAFFGQGTRLTVV.

This clonotype was recorded at least ten times. CDR3 coding DNA: TGTGCCAGCAGCCTCCGATCGGGAGATACGCAGTATTTT. This encodes CASSLRSGDTQYF. This rearrangement joins TRBV3-1 to TRBJ2-3; no reliable D call. In germline, CDR1 is LGHDT, CDR2 YNNKEL (reference sequence). The CDR3 totals 13 residues. V was trimmed by 4 bases and J by 5 bases, leaving 10 bases between them.

This clonotype was detected a few times. This chain links TRBV15 with TRBJ2-1, with D possibly being TRBD1 (5 bases). The germline V gene has CDR1 LNHNV and CDR2 YYDKDF (reference sequence). The ends were cut back, 7 bases at V and 7 bases at J, with 11 bases in the middle. CDR3 size: 12 residues. The CDR3 DNA reads as TGTGCCACCACAGGGTATACTAATGAGCAGTTCTTC. It encodes CATTGYTNEQFF.

The rearrangement links TRBV4-1 to TRBJ2-5, with 11 bases aligning to TRBD2. The V segment lost 1 base and the J segment 1 base; nucleotides outside the gene matches: 14. The CDR3 is 20 residues long. The V gene's germline CDR1 is MGHRA and CDR2 YSYEKL. CDR3 sequence: CASSQGRLVAGGQIQETQYF. DNA for the CDR3: TGCGCCAGCAGCCAAGGGAGGTTGGTAGCGGGGGGGCAGATCCAAGAGACCCAGTACTTC.

This clonotype was counted once. V is TRBV9 and J is TRBJ2-2; D might be TRBD1 (5 bases). Germline V gene data show CDR1 as SGDLS and CDR2 as YYNGEE. V was cut by 3 bases and J by 4 bases, with 16 bases left in between. The CDR3 runs to 16 residues. CDR3 amino acids: CASSAKGFQATGELFF. Written as DNA, the CDR3 is TGTGCCAGCAGCGCCAAGGGGTTTCAGGCCACCGGGGAGCTGTTTTTT.

This clonotype was observed a handful of times. The genes are TRBV29-1 and TRBJ2-3; 9 positions agree with TRBD1. This CDR3 comprises 12 residues. V trimming: 6 bases; J trimming: 7 bases; junction bases outside the gene matches: 5. The V gene's germline CDR1 is SQVTM and CDR2 ANQGSEA. The CDR3 region is CSVLGTGNTQYF. The DNA of the CDR3 is TGCAGCGTGCTAGGGACAGGGAATACGCAGTATTTT.

This clonotype was observed a handful of times. The V call is TRBV7-2, the J call TRBJ1-2; D is ambiguous. V lost 1 base, J lost 5 bases, and 2 bases lay in between. This CDR3 region has 11 residues. Germline V lookup: CDR1 SGHTA, CDR2 FQGNSA. The CDR3: CASSLVYGYTF. The CDR3 DNA is TGTGCCAGCAGCTTAGTGTATGGCTACACCTTC.

V usage is TRBV12-3 or TRBV12-4 and J usage is TRBJ1-5, with D tentatively TRBD1 (6 bases). CDR3 length: 16 amino acids. V lost 3 bases, J lost 8 bases, and 20 bases lay in between. The CDR3: CASSFPAARGLKPQHF. For the CDR3, the DNA is TGTGCCAGCAGTTTCCCAGCCGCCAGGGGCCTCAAGCCCCAGCATTTT.

In this sample, this clonotype turned up a few times. V is TRBV4-2 and J is TRBJ1-1; D is unclear. The CDR3 consists of 18 residues. V lost 0 bases and J lost 3, with 20 bases in between. Looked up from germline, CDR1 is LGHNA and CDR2 is YNFKEQ. The CDR3 loop reads CASSQDESRAGSDTEAFF. As DNA, the CDR3 is TGTGCCAGCAGCCAAGATGAATCGAGGGCGGGGTCGGACACTGAAGCTTTCTTT.

The chain combines TRBV5-1 with TRBJ2-3; tentatively, D is TRBD1 or TRBD2 (5 bases each). The germline CDR1 and CDR2 sequences are SGHRS and YFSETQ. The CDR3 extends over 14 amino acids. Trimming left V 4 bases short and J 4 bases short, with 13 bases between. CDR3 in amino acids: CASSPGRGADTQYF. As DNA, the CDR3 is TGCGCCAGCAGCCCTGGACGAGGGGCAGATACGCAGTATTTT. Full variable domain (rest looked up from reference TRBV5-1 and TRBJ2-3): KAGVTQTPRYLIKTRGQQVTLSCSPISGHRSVSWYQQTPGQGLQFLFEYFSETQRNKGNFPGRFSGRQFSNSRSEMNVSTLELGDSALYLCASSPGRGADTQYFGPGTRLTVL.

J is TRBJ1-6 and V is TRBV20-1, with TRBD1 as a possible D gene (5 bases). V lost 6 bases and J lost 8, with 11 bases in between. The V gene's germline CDR1 is DFQATT and CDR2 SNEGSKA (reference sequence). CDR3 length equals 12 residues. The CDR3 reads CSAQGGDSPLHF. The CDR3 nucleotides read TGCAGTGCCCAGGGTGGGGATTCACCCCTCCACTTT.

This chain connects TRBV18 to TRBJ2-7; D not certain. V lost 3 bases and J 0 bases, leaving 9 bases between the germline ends. CDR3 length: 14 amino acids. CDR1 is KGHSH, CDR2 LQKENI, per germline. The CDR3 reads CASSPDLYSYEQYV. The CDR3 coding sequence is TGTGCCAGCTCACCGGACCTGTACTCCTACGAGCAGTACGTC.

The chain has TRBV6-2 or TRBV6-3 and TRBJ1-1; TRBD1 is a possible D gene (5 bases). The CDR3 is 13 residues long. Germline assignment: CDR1 MNHEY and CDR2 SVGEGT. V lost 6 bases, J lost 6 bases, and 14 bases lay in between. This CDR3 is CASRGLWGAEAFF. The CDR3 coding sequence is TGTGCCAGCAGGGGACTGTGGGGGGCTGAAGCTTTCTTT.

This clonotype was seen more than once but under ten times. This chain joins TRBV27 and TRBJ2-4, with D possibly being TRBD1 or TRBD2 (5 bases each). Germline V gene data show CDR1 as MNHEY and CDR2 as SMNVEV (reference sequence). V lost 3 bases and J lost 9, with 18 bases in between. The CDR3 extends over 15 amino acids. CDR3 amino acids: CASSFGTGGFGIQYF. CDR3 DNA: TGTGCCAGCAGTTTCGGGACGGGCGGATTTGGCATTCAGTACTTC.

CDR3 bases: TGTGCCAGCAGCAAGACTACTAGCTACGAGCAGTACGTC. Amino acid sequence: CASSKTTSYEQYV. This rearrangement joins TRBV7-2 to TRBJ2-7; D may be TRBD2 (5 bases). The CDR3 consists of 13 residues. Looked up from germline, CDR1 is SGHTA and CDR2 is FQGNSA. The V end lost 5 bases, the J end lost 3 bases, and 11 bases lay between the germline ends.

A few counts support this clonotype. The CDR3 protein is CASSQSSTRHTEAFF. CDR3 DNA sequence: TGTGCCAGCAGCCAATCCTCGACACGACACACTGAAGCTTTCTTT. V and J are TRBV16 and TRBJ1-1, with no clear D. Trimming took 0 bases from V and 3 from J, leaving 11 bases between them. CDR3 length: 15 residues. Germline V gives CDR1 KGHSY, CDR2 FQNENV. The full variable domain, its missing parts supplied by reference TRBV16 and TRBJ1-1, is GEEVAQTPKHLVRGEGQKAKLYCAPIKGHSYVFWYQQVLKNEFKFLISFQNENVFDETGMPKERFSAKCLPNSPCSLEIQATKLEDSAVYFCASSQSSTRHTEAFFGQGTRLTVV.

The chain recombines TRBV25-1 with TRBJ1-2; D gene ambiguous. From germline, CDR1 is MGHDK and CDR2 SYGVNS. Trimming stripped 1 base from V and 8 bases from J, with 8 bases between. The CDR3 consists of 12 residues. CDR3 in DNA: TGTGCCAGCAGTGAATGGATAGGAGGCTACACCTTC. As protein: CASSEWIGGYTF.

The J gene is TRBJ2-7, the V gene TRBV10-3; no clear D gene. Trimming left V 4 bases short and J 2 bases short, with 6 bases between. Germline V CDR1 and CDR2: ENHRY, SYGVKD. The CDR3 sequence is 12 residues long. The CDR3 nucleotides are TGTGCCATCAGTGGAAACGCCTACGAGCAGTACGTC. Translated, it gives CAISGNAYEQYV.

This clonotype was seen at least ten times. The gene calls are TRBV6-1 and TRBJ2-7; 9 nucleotides align to TRBD1. Looked up from germline, CDR1 is MNHNS and CDR2 is SASEGT. V shed 5 bases, J shed 7 bases, and the junction held 9 bases outside the gene matches. This CDR3 comprises 14 residues. The CDR3 DNA reads TGTGCCAGCAGTCCGGGACAGGGAGTGGGAGAGCAGTACGTC. Its protein is CASSPGQGVGEQYV.

This clonotype was observed at least ten times. The chain has TRBV15 and TRBJ1-5; 11 positions match TRBD1. J lost 7 bases, V lost 3 bases, and 5 bases had no gene match. Germline V gives CDR1 LNHNV, CDR2 YYDKDF (reference sequence). CDR3 size: 15 residues. Written as DNA, the CDR3 is TGTGCCACCAGCAGGGACAGGGGGCGATGGCAGCCCCAGCATTTT. This translates into CATSRDRGRWQPQHF. The entire variable domain, with the rest obtained from reference TRBV15 and TRBJ1-5, is as follows: DAMVIQNPRYQVTQFGKPVTLSCSQTLNHNVMYWYQQKSSQAPKLLFHYYDKDFNNEADTPDNFQSRRPNTSFCFLDIRSPGLGDTAMYLCATSRDRGRWQPQHFGDGTRLSIL.